Included here is one TCR beta chain sequence, with context. In the authors' methods: By means of reference gene primer amplification, nucleated cell counts were estimated. Here immunoSEQ multiplex PCR was the method, and the copy in TCRdb shows in-frame clones only, minus some. The DNA gave D and trimming, while V, J and clone size come from that table. This sample has around 80,000 clones, with almost 90% found just once. This sample was included in a study of blood T cell repertoires in COVID-19. Study details: Samples representing acute and convalescent COVID-19 were sourced from the United States, Italy and Spain. In each case, the material was cDNA or gDNA derived from T cells, B-cell-depleted T cells, or PBMCs.

Germline V gene data show CDR1 as SNHLY and CDR2 as FYNNEI. The CDR3 is made up of 15 amino acids. Trimming took 4 bases from V and 2 from J; bases not matched to a gene: 8. The J gene is TRBJ2-7, the V gene TRBV2, with 7 bases identical to TRBD2. The TCR sequence derives from an elderly woman with acute or convalescent COVID-19. What was sequenced was peripheral blood. The CDR3 DNA reads TGTGCCAGCAGTGTGGGTAGCGGGTACACCTACGAGCAGTACTTC. It yields the protein CASSVGSGYTYEQYF.